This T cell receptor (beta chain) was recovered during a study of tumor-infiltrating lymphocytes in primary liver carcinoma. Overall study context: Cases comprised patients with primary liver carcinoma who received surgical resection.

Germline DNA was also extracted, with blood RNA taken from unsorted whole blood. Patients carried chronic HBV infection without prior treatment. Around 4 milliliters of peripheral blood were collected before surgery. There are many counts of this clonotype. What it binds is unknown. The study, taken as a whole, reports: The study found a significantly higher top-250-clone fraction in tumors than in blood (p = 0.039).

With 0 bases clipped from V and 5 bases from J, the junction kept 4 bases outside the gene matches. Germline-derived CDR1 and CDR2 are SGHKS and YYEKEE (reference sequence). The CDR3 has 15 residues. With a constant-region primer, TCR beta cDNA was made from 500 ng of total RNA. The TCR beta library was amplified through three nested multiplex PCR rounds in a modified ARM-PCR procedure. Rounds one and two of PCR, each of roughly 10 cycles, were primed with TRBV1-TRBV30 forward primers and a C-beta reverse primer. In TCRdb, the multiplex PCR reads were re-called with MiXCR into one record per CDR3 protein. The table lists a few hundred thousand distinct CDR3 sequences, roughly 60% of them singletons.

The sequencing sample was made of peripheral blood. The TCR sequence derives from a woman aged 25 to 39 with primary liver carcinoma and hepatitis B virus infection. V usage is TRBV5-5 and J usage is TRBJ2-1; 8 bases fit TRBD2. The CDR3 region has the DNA TGTGCCAGCAGCTTGGCACTAGCGGAGAACAATGAGCAGTTCTTC. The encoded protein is CASSLALAENNEQFF.